This passage covers 10 T cell receptor beta chains from one sample sequenced in a study of shared clonotypes between healthy human individuals. Method: immunoSEQ multiplex PCR; TCRdb's copy keeps in-frame clones and lacks some. The profile covers roughly 760,000 clones, with around 67% appearing a single time and less than 2% taken by the ten largest. The sample comprised memory CD4+ T cells sorted from blood. The subset here: CD45RA-negative fraction. These receptors were collected from a woman between 25 and 40 years old in good health.

This chain connects TRBV4-1 to TRBJ2-1; 8 bases agree with TRBD2. V shed 0 bases and J 8 bases; nucleotides not matched to a gene: 9. The CDR3 totals 16 residues. Germline CDR1 is MGHRA and CDR2 is YSYEKL. The chain's CDR3 is CASSQDAGTSYDEQFF. CDR3 DNA sequence: TGCGCCAGCAGCCAAGATGCCGGGACTAGTTATGATGAGCAGTTCTTC.

This chain uses TRBV11-2 with TRBJ2-5, with D perhaps TRBD1 (5 bases). The V end lost 1 base, the J end lost 2 bases, and 8 bases lay between the germline ends. Germline V gene sequence: CDR1 SGHAT, CDR2 FQNNGV. This CDR3 region has 14 residues. CDR3 region: CASSLVQGQETQYF. As DNA, the CDR3 is TGTGCCAGCAGCTTAGTCCAGGGTCAAGAGACCCAGTACTTC.

CDR3 sequence: CASSWLVSGYGYTF. In DNA form, the CDR3 reads TGTGCCAGCAGCTGGCTCGTTAGTGGCTATGGCTACACCTTC. The V call is TRBV7-9, the J call TRBJ1-2; the D is unclear. Germline V lookup: CDR1 SEHNR, CDR2 FQNEAQ (reference sequence). V shed 4 bases and J shed 4 bases, with 13 bases lying between them. This CDR3 is 14 amino acids long.

This chain joins TRBV11-3 and TRBJ2-7; the D is unclear. V dropped 3 bases and J dropped 3 bases, with 9 bases sitting between them. This CDR3 has 13 residues. Germline V lookup: CDR1 SGHNT, CDR2 YENEEA. The CDR3 region has the DNA TGTGCCAGCAGCTTGGATAGTAACTACGAGCAGTACTTC. Translating gives CASSLDSNYEQYF. Full variable domain (remainder filled in from reference TRBV11-3 and TRBJ2-7): EAGVVQSPRYKIIEKKQPVAFWCNPISGHNTLYWYLQNLGQGPELLIRYENEEAVDDSQLPKDRFSAERLKGVDSTLKIQPAELGDSAVYLCASSLDSNYEQYFGPGTRLTVT.

The chain has TRBV4-1 and TRBJ1-5; TRBD1 matches 8 bases. This CDR3 has 17 residues. The germline CDR1 and CDR2 sequences are MGHRA and YSYEKL. V lost 4 bases to trimming and J lost 7 bases; unmatched junction nucleotides: 15. The CDR3 sequence is CASSPRKTGDVPQPQHF. The CDR3 DNA sequence: TGCGCCAGCAGCCCCAGAAAGACAGGGGATGTCCCCCAGCCCCAGCATTTT.

Details on this clone: The same CDR3 can be traced to other DNA sequences in this sample. The rearrangement joins TRBV5-1 to TRBJ2-7; tentatively, D is TRBD1 or TRBD2 (5 bases each). This CDR3 comprises 13 residues. Trimming cost V 1 base and J 6 bases, with 11 bases left between them. Germline V gene lookup returns CDR1 SGHRS and CDR2 YFSETQ. This CDR3 reads CASSLWGGLEQYF. The CDR3 DNA reads as TGCGCCAGCAGCTTGTGGGGCGGGCTCGAGCAGTACTTC.

The CDR3 nucleotides read TGTGCCAGCAGTTATAAACGCGGTAGGAACACTGAAGCTTTCTTT. Translation: CASSYKRGRNTEAFF. This sequence joins TRBV6-5 and TRBJ1-1; D not certain. Between the trimmed V and J ends, which lost 3 bases and 1 base, there was a span of 12 bases. The CDR3 runs 15 residues. Germline-derived CDR1 and CDR2 are MNHEY and SVGAGI.

This chain uses TRBV4-1 with TRBJ2-5, with a possible D match to TRBD1 (5 bases). Per germline, CDR1 MGHRA and CDR2 YSYEKL. The CDR3 consists of 14 residues. Trimming cost V 0 bases and J 5 bases, with 10 bases left between them. The CDR3: CASSQERRAETQYF. CDR3 in DNA: TGCGCCAGCAGCCAAGAACGCAGGGCGGAGACCCAGTACTTC.

This clone was counted once. The chain carries TRBV6-5 and TRBJ2-6, with D possibly being TRBD2 (6 bases). V dropped 5 bases and J dropped 3 bases, with 11 bases sitting between them. This CDR3 contains 15 residues. Germline CDR1 is MNHEY and CDR2 is SVGAGI. The CDR3 DNA sequence: TGTGCCAGCAGTCCTCTGGGAGGTGGGGCCAACGTCCTGACTTTC. Its protein product is CASSPLGGGANVLTF.

The chain has TRBV28 and TRBJ2-4, with 11 positions matching TRBD1. Germline CDR1 MDHEN, CDR2 SYDVKM. The J segment lost 5 bases and the V segment lost 6 bases, leaving 3 bases of the junction unmatched. CDR3 length equals 14 residues. CDR3 DNA: TGTGCCAGCAGGGGACAGGGGGGCCAAAACATTCAGTACTTC. Encoded protein: CASRGQGGQNIQYF. The whole variable domain, filled in from reference TRBV28 and TRBJ2-4, reads DVKVTQSSRYLVKRTGEKVFLECVQDMDHENMFWYRQDPGLGLRLIYFSYDVKMKEKGDIPEGYSVSREKKERFSLILESASTNQTSMYLCASRGQGGQNIQYFGAGTRLSVL.